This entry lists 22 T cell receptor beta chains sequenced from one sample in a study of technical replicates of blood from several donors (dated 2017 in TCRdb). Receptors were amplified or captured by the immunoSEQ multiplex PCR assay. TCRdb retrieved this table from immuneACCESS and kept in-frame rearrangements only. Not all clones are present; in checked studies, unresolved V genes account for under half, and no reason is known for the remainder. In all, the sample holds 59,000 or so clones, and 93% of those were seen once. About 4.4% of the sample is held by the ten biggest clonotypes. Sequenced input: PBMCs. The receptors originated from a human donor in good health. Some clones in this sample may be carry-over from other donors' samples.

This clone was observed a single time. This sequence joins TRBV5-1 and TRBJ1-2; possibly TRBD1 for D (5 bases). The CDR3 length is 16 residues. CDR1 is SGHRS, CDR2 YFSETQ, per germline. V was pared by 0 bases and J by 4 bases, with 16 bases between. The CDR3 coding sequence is TGCGCCAGCAGCTTGGAGGGGTCAGTGAGTACCTATGGCTACACCTTC. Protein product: CASSLEGSVSTYGYTF.

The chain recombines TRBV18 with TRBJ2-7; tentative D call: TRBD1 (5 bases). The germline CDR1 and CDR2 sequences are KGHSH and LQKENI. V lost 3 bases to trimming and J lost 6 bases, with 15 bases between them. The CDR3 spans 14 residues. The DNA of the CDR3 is TGTGCCAGCTCACCCTTGGGCAGGGATGCCGAGCAGTACTTC. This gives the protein CASSPLGRDAEQYF.

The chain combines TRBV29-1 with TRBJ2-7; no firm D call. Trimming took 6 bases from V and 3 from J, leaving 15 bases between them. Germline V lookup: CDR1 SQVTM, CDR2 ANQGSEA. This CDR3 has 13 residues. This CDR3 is CSVRRRRIYEQYF. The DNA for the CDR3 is TGCAGCGTGCGGCGTCGGCGCATCTACGAGCAGTACTTC.

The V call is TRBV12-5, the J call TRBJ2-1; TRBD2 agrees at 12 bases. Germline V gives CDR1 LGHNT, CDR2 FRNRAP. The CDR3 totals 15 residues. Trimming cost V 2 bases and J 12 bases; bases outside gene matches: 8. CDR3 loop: CASGLPSGGDNGQFF. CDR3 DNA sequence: TGTGCTAGTGGTTTGCCTAGCGGGGGGGACAACGGGCAGTTCTTC.

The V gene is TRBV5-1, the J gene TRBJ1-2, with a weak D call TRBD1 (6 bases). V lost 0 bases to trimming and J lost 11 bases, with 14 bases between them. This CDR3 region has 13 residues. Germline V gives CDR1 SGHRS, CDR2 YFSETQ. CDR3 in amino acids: CASSLDLGGGYTF. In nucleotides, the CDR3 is TGCGCCAGCAGCTTGGATCTGGGAGGGGGATACACCTTC. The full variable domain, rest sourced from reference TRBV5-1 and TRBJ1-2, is KAGVTQTPRYLIKTRGQQVTLSCSPISGHRSVSWYQQTPGQGLQFLFEYFSETQRNKGNFPGRFSGRQFSNSRSEMNVSTLELGDSALYLCASSLDLGGGYTFGSGTRLTVV.

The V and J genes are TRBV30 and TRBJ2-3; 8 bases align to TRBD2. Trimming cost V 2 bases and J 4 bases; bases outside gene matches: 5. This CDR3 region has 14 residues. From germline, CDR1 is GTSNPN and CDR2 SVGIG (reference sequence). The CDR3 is CAWSLTSGSDTQYF. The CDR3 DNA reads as TGTGCCTGGAGTCTAACTAGCGGCTCAGATACGCAGTATTTT.

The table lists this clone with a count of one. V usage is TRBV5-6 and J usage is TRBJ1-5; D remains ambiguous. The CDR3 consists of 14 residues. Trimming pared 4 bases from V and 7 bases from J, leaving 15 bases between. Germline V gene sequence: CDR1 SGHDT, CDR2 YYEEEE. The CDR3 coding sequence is TGTGCCAGCAGCGGCGGGAGGGTGGGACAGCCCCAGCATTTT. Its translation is CASSGGRVGQPQHF.

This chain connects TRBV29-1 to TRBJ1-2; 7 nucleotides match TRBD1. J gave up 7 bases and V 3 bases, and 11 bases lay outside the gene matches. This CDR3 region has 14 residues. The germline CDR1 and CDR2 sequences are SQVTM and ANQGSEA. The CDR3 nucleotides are TGCAGCGTTGATGCCCCGTATCAGGGGGGTGGCTACACCTTC. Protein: CSVDAPYQGGGYTF.

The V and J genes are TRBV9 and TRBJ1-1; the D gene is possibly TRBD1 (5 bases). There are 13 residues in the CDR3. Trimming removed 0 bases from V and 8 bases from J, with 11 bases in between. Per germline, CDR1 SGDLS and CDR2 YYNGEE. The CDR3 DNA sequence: TGTGCCAGCAGCGTAGCCTACGGGGGGGAAGCTTTCTTT. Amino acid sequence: CASSVAYGGEAFF.

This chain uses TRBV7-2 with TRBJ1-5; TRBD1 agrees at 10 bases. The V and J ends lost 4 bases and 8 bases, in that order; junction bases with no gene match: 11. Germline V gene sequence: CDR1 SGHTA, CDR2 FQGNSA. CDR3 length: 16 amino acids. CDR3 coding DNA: TGTGCCAGCAGCTCTAGGGACAGGGGAGGTAGGGAGCCCCAGCATTTT. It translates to CASSSRDRGGREPQHF.

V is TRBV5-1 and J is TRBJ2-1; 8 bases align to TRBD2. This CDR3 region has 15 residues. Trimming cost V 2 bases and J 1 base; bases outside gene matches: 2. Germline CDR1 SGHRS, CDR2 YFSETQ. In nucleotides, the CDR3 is TGCGCCAGCAGCTTACGGGGGGGGTCCTACAATGAGCAGTTCTTC. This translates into CASSLRGGSYNEQFF.

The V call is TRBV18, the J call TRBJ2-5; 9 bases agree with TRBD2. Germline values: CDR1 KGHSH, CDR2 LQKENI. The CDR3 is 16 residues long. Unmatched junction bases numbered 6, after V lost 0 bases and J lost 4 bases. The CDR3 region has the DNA TGTGCCAGCTCACCACCCGGCGGGAGGGCAGGAGAGACCCAGTACTTC. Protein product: CASSPPGGRAGETQYF.

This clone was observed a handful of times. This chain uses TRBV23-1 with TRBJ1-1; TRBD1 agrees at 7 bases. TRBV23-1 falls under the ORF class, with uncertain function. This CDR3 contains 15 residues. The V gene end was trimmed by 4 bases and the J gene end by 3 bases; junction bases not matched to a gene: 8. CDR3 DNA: TGCGCCAGCAGTCGAGGGGGCGTTAAGGACACTGAAGCTTTCTTT. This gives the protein CASSRGGVKDTEAFF.

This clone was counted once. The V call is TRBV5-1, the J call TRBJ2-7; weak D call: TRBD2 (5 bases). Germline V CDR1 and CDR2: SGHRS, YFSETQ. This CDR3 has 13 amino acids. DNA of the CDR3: TGCCTAACTATGGGAGAGGTGATCTACGAGCAGTACTTC. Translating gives CLTMGEVIYEQYF.

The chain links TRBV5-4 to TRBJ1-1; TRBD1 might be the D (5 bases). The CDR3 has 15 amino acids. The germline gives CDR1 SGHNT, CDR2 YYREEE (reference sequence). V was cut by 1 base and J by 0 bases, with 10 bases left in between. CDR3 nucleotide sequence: TGTGCCAGCAGCTTGCAGGACACGATGAACACTGAAGCTTTCTTT. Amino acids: CASSLQDTMNTEAFF.

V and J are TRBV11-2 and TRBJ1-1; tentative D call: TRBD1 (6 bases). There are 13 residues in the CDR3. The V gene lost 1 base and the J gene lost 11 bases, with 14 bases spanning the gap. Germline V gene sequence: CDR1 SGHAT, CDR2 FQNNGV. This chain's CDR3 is CASSLVQGSDAFF. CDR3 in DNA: TGTGCCAGCAGCTTAGTTCAGGGGTCCGATGCTTTCTTT.

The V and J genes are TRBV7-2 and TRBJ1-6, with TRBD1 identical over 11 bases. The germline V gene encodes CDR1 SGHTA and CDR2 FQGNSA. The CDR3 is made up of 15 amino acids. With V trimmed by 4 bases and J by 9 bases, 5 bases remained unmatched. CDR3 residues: CASSSAGQGGSPLHF. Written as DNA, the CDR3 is TGTGCCAGCAGCTCCGCGGGACAGGGGGGTTCACCCCTCCACTTT.

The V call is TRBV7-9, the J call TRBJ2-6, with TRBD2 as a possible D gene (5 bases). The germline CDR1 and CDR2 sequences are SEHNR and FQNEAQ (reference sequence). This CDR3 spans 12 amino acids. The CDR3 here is CVGASGANVLTF. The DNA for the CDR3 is TGTGTGGGAGCGTCTGGGGCCAACGTCCTGACTTTC.

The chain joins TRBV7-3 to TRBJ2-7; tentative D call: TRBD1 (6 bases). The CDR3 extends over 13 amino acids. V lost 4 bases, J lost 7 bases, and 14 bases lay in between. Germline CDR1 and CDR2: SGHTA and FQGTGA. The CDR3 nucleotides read TGTGCCAGCAGCTCGGACAGTTCGGGGGAGCAGTACTTC. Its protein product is CASSSDSSGEQYF. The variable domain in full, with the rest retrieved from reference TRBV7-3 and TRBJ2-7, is GAGVSQTPSNKVTEKGKYVELRCDPISGHTALYWYRQSLGQGPEFLIYFQGTGAADDSGLPNDRFFAVRPEGSVSTLKIQRTERGDSAVYLCASSSDSSGEQYFGPGTRLTVT.

In nucleotides, the CDR3 is TGTGCCAGCAGCGCCGGCAGGGGGAATGGCTACACCTTC. It specifies CASSAGRGNGYTF. This chain links TRBV9 with TRBJ1-2, with 7 positions matching TRBD1. Germline CDR1 reads SGDLS; CDR2 reads YYNGEE. This CDR3 region has 13 residues. The ends lost 3 bases at V and 6 bases at J; junction bases unmatched: 5. Together with reference TRBV9 and TRBJ1-2, the CDR3 gives the full variable domain: DSGVTQTPKHLITATGQRVTLRCSPRSGDLSVYWYQQSLDQGLQFLIQYYNGEERAKGNILERFSAQQFPDLHSELNLSSLELGDSALYFCASSAGRGNGYTFGSGTRLTVV.

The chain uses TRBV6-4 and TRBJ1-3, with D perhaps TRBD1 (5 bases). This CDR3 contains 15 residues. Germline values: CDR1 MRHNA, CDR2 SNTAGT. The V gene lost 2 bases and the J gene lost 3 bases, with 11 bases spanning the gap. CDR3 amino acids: CASSDRAGGGNTIYF. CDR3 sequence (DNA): TGTGCCAGCAGTGACAGGGCCGGGGGTGGAAACACCATATATTTT.

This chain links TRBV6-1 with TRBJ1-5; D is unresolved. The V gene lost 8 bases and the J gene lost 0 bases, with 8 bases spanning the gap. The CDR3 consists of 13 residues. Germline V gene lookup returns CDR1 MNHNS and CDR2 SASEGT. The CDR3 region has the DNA TGTGCCAGCCGCCAGAATAGCAATCAGCCCCAGCATTTT. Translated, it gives CASRQNSNQPQHF.